This T cell receptor beta chain was documented in a study of T cells in tuberculosis (dated by TCRdb to about 2018). For the wider study: In the study, CD1B tetramers and high-throughput TCR immunosequencing were combined to characterize T cells specific for the mycobacterial lipid antigen glucose monomycolate (GMM). With ten people per group, a South African clinical cohort compared IGRA-negative adolescents, IGRA-positive adolescents with latent tuberculosis, and adults with active tuberculosis. Active tuberculosis patient PBMC were archived before or within 7 days of starting standard anti-tuberculosis treatment. Findings and caveats that apply to the study as a whole: The smaller NN-distances were partly driven by shorter CDR3-alpha lengths in active tuberculosis patients, and the difference for TCR-beta did not reach statistical significance. With the diverse GMM-specific repertoire as input, a classifier achieved around 90% accuracy (AUROC roughly 0.88), whereas GEM motif frequencies as input gave approximately 74% accuracy. Which clinical samples got chosen depended on the availability of cryopreserved specimens, and the active tuberculosis cases were adults, whereas the controls were adolescents. Compared with IGRA-negative controls, TCR-alpha repertoires from active tuberculosis had smaller mean NN-distances to GMM-specific TCRs, which suggests that these TCRs underwent clonal expansion.

The immunoSEQ multiplex PCR assay was used to generate TCR libraries, with TCR-beta and/or TCR-alpha/delta assays applied to each sample. The Illumina high-throughput platform was used to sequence the amplified TCR libraries. Per the original workflow: Clustering and dimensionality reduction were performed using pairwise TCRdist distances among GMM-specific receptors from ex vivo sorted or in vitro expanded T cells. Each clinical repertoire was assigned a mean NN-distance score, defined as the average TCRdist to the nearest 10% of tetramer-positive reference sequences. GEM TCR motif frequency was calculated as the fraction of unique TCRs that matched known GEM sequences by V/J usage and CDR3 length. Active tuberculosis was classified by linear discriminant analysis with leave-one-out cross-validation, implemented in scikit-learn. As stored in TCRdb, this immuneACCESS dataset retains in-frame rearrangements with V and J assigned. A fraction of the clones does not appear; measured against another copy, unresolved V genes explain less than half of the discrepancy, and the remainder lacks a known reason. From that table come the V and J calls and clone size; the DNA was used to work out D and trimming. In this sample the table shows approximately 34,000 clones, around 90% of which occur a single time. The ten largest make up 2.4% of the sample.

The sample's time point label, in plain terms: new active TB diagnosis, blood taken before or within 7 days of starting treatment. Patients with active tuberculosis were defined as newly diagnosed, HIV-seronegative South African adults aged 18 years or older. Confirmation of active tuberculosis was based on positive sputum smear microscopy and/or a positive M. tuberculosis culture. Immunosequencing was performed on unsorted cryopreserved PBMC and covered about 100,000 T cells per clinical donor on average. Note on this clone: Its antigen remains undetermined. Base qualities are not recorded, but no much larger clone differs from it by a single base.

Trimming at the junction amounts to 4 bases on V and 8 bases on J, and the germline ends lie 17 bases apart. CDR3 length: 14 amino acids, cysteine to phenylalanine. CDR3 DNA only is kept here, 42 bases in frame from base 1. The germline V gene provides CDR1 SNHLY and CDR2 FYNNEI. The V gene is TRBV2 and the J gene is TRBJ1-2; a tentative D call is TRBD1 (5 bases match). The sequence came from an adult with tuberculosis. The input for sequencing was PBMCs, taken at tuberculosis diagnosis. The bases are TGTGCCAGCAGTGGGTCGTCGGGGGTACGCGGCTACACCTTC. It translates to CASSGSSGVRGYTF.